This T cell receptor (beta chain) was captured by sequencing in a study of blood T cell repertoires in COVID-19. The wider study: Two consecutive negative NP/OP PCR tests, clearance, or resolved symptoms defined Cohort 3 recovery.

Germline values: CDR1 SGHAT, CDR2 FQNNGV. Trimming cost V 4 bases and J 5 bases, with 6 bases left between them. The CDR3 consists of 11 residues. Generated by immunoSEQ multiplex PCR, the TCRdb table keeps only in-frame clones and is missing some. The sample holds around 140,000 clones, around 82% seen once. The TCR was taken from a man aged 50-59 years in a cohort exposed to, infected with or recovered from COVID-19 (not recorded which). The rearrangement joins TRBV11-2 to TRBJ2-7; D is unresolved. The source material was PBMCs or T cells enriched from blood (not recorded which). CDR3 region: CASSSADEQYF. In nucleotides, the CDR3 is TGTGCCAGCAGCTCCGCGGACGAGCAGTACTTC.